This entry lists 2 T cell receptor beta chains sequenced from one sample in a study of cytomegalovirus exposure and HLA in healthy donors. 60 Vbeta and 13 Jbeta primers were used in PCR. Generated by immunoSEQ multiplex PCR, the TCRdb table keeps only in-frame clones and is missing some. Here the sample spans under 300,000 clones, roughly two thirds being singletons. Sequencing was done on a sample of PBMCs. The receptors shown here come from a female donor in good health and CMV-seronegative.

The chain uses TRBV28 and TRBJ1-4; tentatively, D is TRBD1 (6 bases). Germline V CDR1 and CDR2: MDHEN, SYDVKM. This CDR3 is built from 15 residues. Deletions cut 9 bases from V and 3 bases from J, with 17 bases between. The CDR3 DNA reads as TGTGCCAGTATGGCGTTGGGGGCTTCTAATGAAAAACTGTTTTTT. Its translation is CASMALGASNEKLFF. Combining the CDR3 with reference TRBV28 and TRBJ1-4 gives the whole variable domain DVKVTQSSRYLVKRTGEKVFLECVQDMDHENMFWYRQDPGLGLRLIYFSYDVKMKEKGDIPEGYSVSREKKERFSLILESASTNQTSMYLCASMALGASNEKLFFGSGTQLSVL.

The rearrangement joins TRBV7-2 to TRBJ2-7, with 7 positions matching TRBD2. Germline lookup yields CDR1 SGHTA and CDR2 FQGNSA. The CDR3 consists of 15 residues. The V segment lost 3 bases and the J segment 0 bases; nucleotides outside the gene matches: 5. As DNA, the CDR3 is TGTGCCAGCAGCTTTTTTCGCGGGAGCTCCTACGAGCAGTACTTC. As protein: CASSFFRGSSYEQYF.